The source of this T cell receptor (beta chain) is a study of T cell repertoires in cytomegalovirus infection. Study information: It can be stated that public TCR beta signatures indicated CMV infection as well as a matching HLA type.

This clonotype was picked up a small number of times. What it binds is unknown. CDR1 and CDR2 (germline): MNHEY, SVGAGI. The germline V and J ends were trimmed by 5 bases and 0 bases, with 7 bases remaining between them. The CDR3 is made up of 14 amino acids. Study-wide results and limits: Individuals carrying CMV plus the relevant HLA were identified by cumulative frequency of public TCR beta families.

In TCRdb, the reads were re-called with MiXCR into one record per CDR3 protein. This sample carries approximately 180,000 distinct CDR3 sequences, approximately 18% of them seen once, and the ten largest clones take roughly 24%. This receptor was identified in a human donor in good health (CMV status not recorded). Some clones in this sample may be carry-over from other donors' samples. This chain uses TRBV6-5 with TRBJ2-2; tentatively, D is TRBD2 (5 bases). The sequenced sample consisted of CD8+ T cells from PBMCs. The CDR3 DNA follows: TGTGCCAGCAGTCGGGGTCCGAACACCGGGGAGCTGTTTTTT. It yields the protein CASSRGPNTGELFF.